The source of this TCR beta chain is a study of cytomegalovirus exposure and HLA in healthy donors. Study-level results: A later analysis reportedly found fewer N-insertions in an Asian-associated ancestry cluster than the roughly 670-donor mean. Reports indicated that the classifier achieved high specificity and sensitivity in diagnosing cytomegalovirus status.

The PCR had 60 Vbeta and 13 Jbeta primers. TCRdb's copy holds only in-frame clones and misses some; the assay was immunoSEQ multiplex PCR. Of 250,000 to 350,000 clones in the sample, 70% to 90% were seen once. As to this clone: What it recognizes is unknown.

CDR3 size: 16 residues. V and J are TRBV21-1 and TRBJ1-2. TRBV21-1 is labeled a pseudogene. This TCR was sampled from a woman aged 18-35 years in good health and CMV-seronegative. The sequencing input was PBMCs. As DNA, the CDR3 is TGTGCCAGCAGCAAAGCGGTGGAGGGCCCTGGCTATGGCTACACCTTC. This translates into CASSKAVEGPGYGYTF.